Listed here are 26 T cell receptor beta chains from one sample, sequenced in a study of T cells in Graves' hyperthyroidism and ophthalmopathy. TCR beta CDR3 sequences were amplified from RNA transcripts. During a first-round RT-PCR of the TCR CDR3, the HTBI primer set was used. TCRdb passed the multiplex PCR reads through MiXCR, listing each CDR3 protein once. This table holds hundreds of thousands of distinct CDR3 sequences, around 20% found once. What was sequenced was blood. These TCRs come from a young man with Graves' ophthalmopathy.

This chain links TRBV27 with TRBJ1-1; D unclear. The CDR3 totals 13 residues. V was cut by 5 bases and J by 1 base, with 8 bases left in between. In germline, CDR1 is MNHEY, CDR2 SMNVEV (reference sequence). The CDR3 protein is CASSAGTNTEAFF. The CDR3 coding sequence is TGTGCCAGCAGTGCGGGAACGAACACTGAAGCTTTCTTT.

The chain uses TRBV20-1 and TRBJ2-6; D remains unclear. Germline CDR1 DFQATT, CDR2 SNEGSKA (reference sequence). V was pared by 5 bases and J by 0 bases, with 8 bases between. There are 14 residues in the CDR3. The CDR3 coding sequence is TGCAGTGCTTTACAGAGCTCTGGGGCCAACGTCCTGACTTTC. Protein product: CSALQSSGANVLTF.

This clonotype was recorded many times. The J gene is TRBJ1-4, the V gene TRBV2; D is unresolved. This CDR3 is 15 amino acids long. The germline V gene encodes CDR1 SNHLY and CDR2 FYNNEI. Trimming removed 6 bases from V and 3 bases from J, with 14 bases in between. CDR3 region: CASRASRPSNEKLFF. Here the CDR3 DNA reads TGTGCCAGCAGGGCATCCAGACCTTCTAATGAAAAACTGTTTTTT.

This clonotype was seen just once. The rearrangement joins TRBV5-1 to TRBJ1-2; D is possibly TRBD1 (5 bases). Trimming took 6 bases from V and 8 from J, leaving 17 bases between them. Germline CDR1 and CDR2: SGHRS and YFSETQ. The CDR3 is 13 amino acids. Written as DNA, the CDR3 is TGCGCCAGCAACCGGGGGGACTCCGACGGCTACACCTTC. Translated, it gives CASNRGDSDGYTF.

This chain links TRBV28 with TRBJ1-4, with TRBD1 matching over 7 bases. Trimming removed 6 bases from V and 9 bases from J; junction bases left unmatched: 13. Germline values: CDR1 MDHEN, CDR2 SYDVKM. CDR3 length: 15 amino acids. The CDR3 here is CASSYRQGHRQKLFF. The CDR3 DNA reads as TGTGCCAGCAGCTACAGACAGGGCCACCGGCAAAAACTGTTTTTT. The full variable domain, in which reference TRBV28 and TRBJ1-4 provide the parts outside the CDR3, is DVKVTQSSRYLVKRTGEKVFLECVQDMDHENMFWYRQDPGLGLRLIYFSYDVKMKEKGDIPEGYSVSREKKERFSLILESASTNQTSMYLCASSYRQGHRQKLFFGSGTQLSVL.

Worth noting for this clonotype: A much larger clone differs from this one at a single base, so this may be a read error. CDR3 loop: CASSLEMGGTDTQYF. The CDR3, as DNA: TGTGCCAGCAGCTTAGAAATGGGCGGCACAGATACGCAGTATTTT. The chain couples TRBV7-2 to TRBJ2-3; D unclear. CDR3 size: 15 residues. CDR1 is SGHTA and CDR2 is FQGNSA in the germline V gene. Trimming took off 1 base at V and 1 base at J, with 9 bases between the two ends.

The rearrangement links TRBV24-1 to TRBJ1-1; TRBD1 matches at 7 bases. The V gene end was trimmed by 9 bases and the J gene end by 4 bases; junction bases not matched to a gene: 10. CDR3 length: 14 amino acids. CDR1 is KGHDR and CDR2 is SFDVKD in the germline V gene. CDR3 DNA sequence: TGTGCCACCGGACCCACAGGGGCGAGCACTGAAGCTTTCTTT. Translated, it gives CATGPTGASTEAFF.

Only a few counts were recorded for this clonotype. V usage is TRBV28 and J usage is TRBJ1-5; TRBD1 agrees at 7 bases. The CDR3 totals 13 residues. The germline V gene has CDR1 MDHEN and CDR2 SYDVKM. J was trimmed by 1 base and V by 8 bases; bases with no gene match: 2. CDR3 loop: CASDRVSNQPQHF. The CDR3 region has the DNA TGTGCCAGCGACAGGGTAAGCAATCAGCCCCAGCATTTT.

This clonotype occurred many times. The rearrangement links TRBV11-2 to TRBJ1-1; tentatively, D is TRBD1 (5 bases). Trimming shortened V by 1 base and J by 3 bases, and 18 bases separated the two germline ends. This CDR3 is built from 17 residues. Germline-derived CDR1 and CDR2 are SGHAT and FQNNGV. The CDR3 DNA sequence: TGTGCCAGCAGCTTAGGAGGTTTTGGGGGAATCTACACTGAAGCTTTCTTT. Protein sequence: CASSLGGFGGIYTEAFF.

This chain links TRBV7-9 with TRBJ1-1, with a possible D match to TRBD1 (5 bases). CDR1 SEHNR and CDR2 FQNEAQ come from the germline V gene (reference sequence). Between the trimmed V and J ends, which lost 4 bases and 5 bases, there was a span of 11 bases. The CDR3 runs to 13 residues. CDR3 nucleotide sequence: TGTGCCAGCAGCTCTAGTGGGGGTACTGAAGCTTTCTTT. Translated: CASSSSGGTEAFF.

The chain links TRBV6-1 to TRBJ1-5; D unclear. V lost 5 bases and J lost 7, with 18 bases in between. This CDR3 comprises 15 residues. In germline, CDR1 is MNHNS, CDR2 SASEGT. The CDR3 DNA reads TGTGCCAGCAGTTCCAGCGAAGATAGGAACCAGCCCCAGCATTTT. It translates to CASSSSEDRNQPQHF.

The chain couples TRBV5-1 to TRBJ1-5; D is perhaps TRBD1 (5 bases). The CDR3 runs to 15 residues. The germline gives CDR1 SGHRS, CDR2 YFSETQ. V lost 5 bases, J lost 0 bases, and 12 bases lay in between. CDR3 region: CASRLGDYSNQPQHF. As DNA, the CDR3 is TGCGCCAGCAGGCTGGGGGATTATAGCAATCAGCCCCAGCATTTT.

This clonotype was seen repeatedly, ten times or more. The J gene is TRBJ2-7, the V gene TRBV28; 9 positions match TRBD2. Germline V gene lookup returns CDR1 MDHEN and CDR2 SYDVKM. The CDR3 has 15 residues. Germline trimming cut 3 bases from V and 4 bases from J; bases unmatched to any gene: 7. The CDR3 sequence is CASSFLAGVEYEQYF. CDR3 in DNA: TGTGCCAGCAGTTTTTTAGCGGGAGTAGAGTACGAGCAGTACTTC. The full variable domain, completed using reference TRBV28 and TRBJ2-7, is DVKVTQSSRYLVKRTGEKVFLECVQDMDHENMFWYRQDPGLGLRLIYFSYDVKMKEKGDIPEGYSVSREKKERFSLILESASTNQTSMYLCASSFLAGVEYEQYFGPGTRLTVT.

This chain links TRBV5-5 with TRBJ2-1; D ambiguous. Trimming shortened V by 7 bases and J by 0 bases, and 11 bases separated the two germline ends. Germline-derived CDR1 and CDR2 are SGHKS and YYEKEE (reference sequence). This CDR3 spans 14 amino acids. The CDR3 loop reads CASRPTGSYNEQFF. The CDR3 bases are TGTGCCAGCCGGCCCACGGGCTCCTACAATGAGCAGTTCTTC.

This clonotype came up a few times. J is TRBJ2-7 and V is TRBV9; D not resolved. The CDR3 sequence is 15 residues long. CDR1 and CDR2 from the germline V gene are SGDLS and YYNGEE. Trimming left V 1 base short and J 5 bases short, with 16 bases between. CDR3: CASSVRSDGPDEQYF. In DNA, the CDR3 is TGTGCCAGCAGCGTACGGTCCGACGGTCCCGACGAGCAGTACTTC.

This clonotype was detected ten times or more. V is TRBV28 and J is TRBJ2-4; TRBD1 might be the D (8 bases). Germline CDR1 is MDHEN and CDR2 is SYDVKM. The CDR3 is 15 residues long. V was cut by 6 bases and J by 7 bases, with 19 bases left in between. The CDR3 DNA is TGTGCCAGCAGCCCCGGACAGGGAGGGATTAACATTCAGTACTTC. It encodes CASSPGQGGINIQYF.

This chain links TRBV6-1 with TRBJ2-5, with D perhaps TRBD1 (6 bases). The CDR3 is made up of 13 amino acids. The germline gives CDR1 MNHNS, CDR2 SASEGT. V was shortened by 7 bases and J by 4 bases, with 13 bases between the two germline ends. CDR3 coding DNA: TGTGCCAGCAACAGGGCTGCGGGAGAGACCCAGTACTTC. Translation: CASNRAAGETQYF.

A remark on this clonotype: Just one base apart from a much larger clone, this may be a read error. As the CDR3 is not closed by the conserved phenylalanine or tryptophan, this likely results from a read error. In DNA form, the CDR3 reads TGTGCCAGCAGTTTAGGAACCGATCAGGGGGTGCTAAGCTACGAGCAGTACCTC. Translated, it gives CASSLGTDQGVLSYEQYL. The V and J genes are TRBV28 and TRBJ2-7; 7 nucleotides align to TRBD1. CDR1 is MDHEN and CDR2 is SYDVKM in the germline V gene. The CDR3 has 18 residues. J was trimmed by 3 bases and V by 2 bases; bases with no gene match: 16.

On this clonotype: A read error is possible here, since a much larger clone lies one base away. The rearrangement joins TRBV7-9 to TRBJ2-7; D is unclear. The ends were cut back, 0 bases at V and 9 bases at J, with 9 bases in the middle. This CDR3 region has 12 residues. Looked up from germline, CDR1 is SEHNR and CDR2 is FQNEAQ (reference sequence). The CDR3 coding sequence is TGTGCCAGCAGCTTAGCGGGAAACGGGCAGTACTTC. Protein product: CASSLAGNGQYF.

This chain links TRBV6-2 or TRBV6-3 with TRBJ2-1; 7 nucleotides line up with TRBD2. V lost 6 bases, J lost 10 bases, and 21 bases stayed unmatched. The CDR3 contains 17 residues. CDR1 MNHEY and CDR2 SVGEGT come from the germline V gene. In nucleotides, the CDR3 is TGTGCCAGCAGACCCACCCTAAGGGAGGGGCAGTCAGTAGAGCAGTTCTTC. Translated, it gives CASRPTLREGQSVEQFF.

In its sample, this clonotype was seen a few times. This chain connects TRBV7-2 to TRBJ2-2, with D uncertain. The CDR3 covers 15 residues. The V gene lost 4 bases and the J gene lost 3 bases, with 12 bases spanning the gap. Germline V gene sequence: CDR1 SGHTA, CDR2 FQGNSA. Written as DNA, the CDR3 is TGTGCCAGCAGCTCCGCCATTGCCGACACCGGGGAGCTGTTTTTT. Translated: CASSSAIADTGELFF. Drawing the rest from reference TRBV7-2 and TRBJ2-2, the complete variable domain is GAGVSQSPSNKVTEKGKDVELRCDPISGHTALYWYRQSLGQGLEFLIYFQGNSAPDKSGLPSDRFSAERTGGSVSTLTIQRTQQEDSAVYLCASSSAIADTGELFFGEGSRLTVL.

This chain joins TRBV11-2 and TRBJ2-7; maybe TRBD2 (5 bases). This CDR3 has 15 amino acids. The V gene lost 1 base and the J gene lost 5 bases, with 15 bases spanning the gap. Germline V gene lookup returns CDR1 SGHAT and CDR2 FQNNGV. The CDR3 nucleotides read TGTGCCAGCAGCTTAGGTCCATCTCGGAGGAACGAGCAGTACTTC. Translated: CASSLGPSRRNEQYF.

V and J are TRBV19 and TRBJ2-2; 8 nucleotides line up with TRBD1. V trimming: 4 bases; J trimming: 6 bases; junction bases outside the gene matches: 7. Germline-derived CDR1 and CDR2 are LNHDA and SQIVND (reference sequence). This CDR3 is built from 15 residues. CDR3 in DNA: TGTGCCAGTAGTAGAGAAGGACAGGGCTCCGGGGAGCTGTTTTTT. This sequence encodes CASSREGQGSGELFF.

Concerning this clonotype: A much larger clone lies a single base off, so this may be a read error. This chain uses TRBV28 with TRBJ2-7, with TRBD2 matching over 10 bases. CDR3 length equals 15 residues. Germline V gene data show CDR1 as MDHEN and CDR2 as SYDVKM. The CDR3, as DNA: TGTGCCAGCAGTTCAACTAGCGGGACCTTCTACGAGCAGTGCTTC. Translating gives CASSSTSGTFYEQCF.

V gene TRBV5-1 combines with J gene TRBJ2-3; 11 bases agree with TRBD2. Per the germline V gene, CDR1 is SGHRS and CDR2 is YFSETQ. The ends lost 4 bases at V and 7 bases at J; junction bases unmatched: 5. The CDR3 spans 14 residues. The CDR3 region has the DNA TGCGCCAGCAGCGTGACTAGCGGGACCAATACGCAGTATTTT. This codes for CASSVTSGTNTQYF.

This clonotype was counted between two and nine times. The chain links TRBV7-2 to TRBJ2-2; D is ambiguous. CDR3 length equals 14 residues. V was pared by 2 bases and J by 1 base, with 5 bases between. Looked up from germline, CDR1 is SGHTA and CDR2 is FQGNSA. The CDR3 is CASSLFQNTGELFF. CDR3 coding DNA: TGTGCCAGCAGCTTATTTCAGAACACCGGGGAGCTGTTTTTT. Full variable domain (rest looked up from reference TRBV7-2 and TRBJ2-2): GAGVSQSPSNKVTEKGKDVELRCDPISGHTALYWYRQSLGQGLEFLIYFQGNSAPDKSGLPSDRFSAERTGGSVSTLTIQRTQQEDSAVYLCASSLFQNTGELFFGEGSRLTVL.